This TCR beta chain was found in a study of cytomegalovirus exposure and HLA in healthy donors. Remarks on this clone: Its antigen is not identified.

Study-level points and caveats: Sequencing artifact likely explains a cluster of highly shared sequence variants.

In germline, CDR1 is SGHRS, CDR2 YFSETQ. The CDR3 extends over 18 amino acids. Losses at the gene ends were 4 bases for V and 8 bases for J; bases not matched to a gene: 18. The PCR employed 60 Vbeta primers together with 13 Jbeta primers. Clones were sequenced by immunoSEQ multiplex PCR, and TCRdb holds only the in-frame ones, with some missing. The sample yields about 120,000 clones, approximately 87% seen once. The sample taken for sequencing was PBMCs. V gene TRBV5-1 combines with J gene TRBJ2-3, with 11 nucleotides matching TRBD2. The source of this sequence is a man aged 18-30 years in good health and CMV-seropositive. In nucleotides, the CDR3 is TGCGCCAGCAGCCCCCGGGTAGCGGGGGGGTCCGCCTTCGGTACGCAGTATTTT. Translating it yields CASSPRVAGGSAFGTQYF.